These 32 T cell receptor beta chains were sequenced from one sample in a study of identical twins. One entry per CDR3 protein results from TCRdb running MiXCR on the 5' RACE reads. The repertoire has about 240,000 distinct CDR3 sequences, about 11% of them found once; the top ten carry 9% to 10%. Material: memory T cells sorted from blood. The source is a man in his fifties in good health.

The J gene is TRBJ2-5, the V gene TRBV4-1; D call uncertain. V was trimmed by 1 base and J by 4 bases, leaving 7 bases between them. Per germline, CDR1 MGHRA and CDR2 YSYEKL. The CDR3 length is 13 residues. The CDR3 coding sequence is TGCGCCAGCAGCCAAGTTCCCCCAGAGACCCAGTACTTC. Residues: CASSQVPPETQYF.

This clonotype was seen at least ten times. The J gene is TRBJ2-3, the V gene TRBV6-1; weak D call: TRBD2 (7 bases). Germline-derived CDR1 and CDR2 are MNHNS and SASEGT. The CDR3 spans 14 residues. With 6 bases removed from V and 5 bases from J, the gap between germline ends came to 15 bases. This CDR3 reads CASSAGAAIDTQYF. The CDR3 DNA reads TGTGCCAGCAGCGCGGGGGCAGCGATAGATACGCAGTATTTT.

The chain is built from TRBV7-2 and TRBJ2-7; no definite D call. V lost 1 base, J lost 0 bases, and 7 bases lay in between. This CDR3 has 14 amino acids. The germline gives CDR1 SGHTA, CDR2 FQGNSA. The CDR3 region is CASSLVHSSYEQYF. The CDR3, as DNA: TGTGCCAGCAGCTTAGTACACAGCTCCTACGAGCAGTACTTC.

A word on this clonotype: An end of the junction does not agree with germline; a read error may underlie this. J is TRBJ2-3 and V is TRBV6-1; 12 bases line up with TRBD2. CDR3 length equals 16 residues. Germline-derived CDR1 and CDR2 are MNHNS and SASEGT. The CDR3 spells CASTLAGGPGADAQYF. The CDR3 DNA reads TGTGCCAGCACGCTAGCGGGAGGGCCTGGGGCAGATGCGCAGTATTTT.

This clonotype was counted only a few times. J is TRBJ1-1 and V is TRBV20-1, with 7 bases that match TRBD1. V dropped 7 bases and J dropped 1; count of bases not matched to a gene: 3. CDR3 length: 12 amino acids. Germline values: CDR1 DFQATT, CDR2 SNEGSKA (reference sequence). CDR3 nucleotides: TGCAGTGACAGGGGCCCGAACACTGAAGCTTTCTTT. Protein: CSDRGPNTEAFF.

This clonotype has at least ten counts. V gene TRBV7-2 combines with J gene TRBJ2-1; D possibly corresponds to TRBD2 (5 bases). Germline assignment: CDR1 SGHTA and CDR2 FQGNSA. V lost 0 bases and J 4 bases, leaving 10 bases between the germline ends. The CDR3 has 15 residues. DNA of the CDR3: TGTGCCAGCAGCTTAGCCCTAGCCCAATACAATGAGCAGTTCTTC. It specifies CASSLALAQYNEQFF.

This clonotype has more than one count but fewer than ten. The genes are TRBV5-6 and TRBJ2-7, with D possibly matching TRBD1 (6 bases). Germline CDR1 is SGHDT and CDR2 is YYEEEE. The germline V and J ends were trimmed by 2 bases and 4 bases, with 13 bases remaining between them. CDR3 length equals 14 residues. In nucleotides, the CDR3 is TGTGCCAGCAGCTTTCTACAGGGTCTTTACGAGCAGTACTTC. Its translation: CASSFLQGLYEQYF.

The V gene is TRBV30, the J gene TRBJ1-5; D is unresolved. CDR3 length equals 13 residues. Trimming cost V 2 bases and J 2 bases, with 7 bases left between them. CDR1 is GTSNPN and CDR2 is SVGIG in the germline V gene (reference sequence). In DNA, the CDR3 is TGTGCCTGGAGTTTACAAGGCAATCAGCCCCAGCATTTT. This translates into CAWSLQGNQPQHF.

Many counts were recorded for this clonotype. The V gene is TRBV20-1, the J gene TRBJ2-2; a possible D gene is TRBD2 (5 bases). This CDR3 comprises 12 residues. The germline gives CDR1 DFQATT, CDR2 SNEGSKA (reference sequence). V was shortened by 4 bases and J by 6 bases, with 9 bases between the two germline ends. The CDR3: CSAIRGAGELFF. CDR3 nucleotides: TGCAGTGCTATTCGGGGTGCCGGGGAGCTGTTTTTT.

This clonotype has more than one count but fewer than ten. The J gene is TRBJ2-1, the V gene TRBV7-2; D not certain. Looked up from germline, CDR1 is SGHTA and CDR2 is FQGNSA. The CDR3 length is 13 residues. With 5 bases removed from V and 5 bases from J, the gap between germline ends came to 10 bases. CDR3 coding DNA: TGTGCCAGCAGCCAGACGCTTCACAATGAGCAGTTCTTC. This encodes CASSQTLHNEQFF.

This clonotype was seen a handful of times. V usage is TRBV12-3 or TRBV12-4 and J usage is TRBJ1-3; unclear D gene. Trimming stripped 6 bases from V and 11 bases from J, with 14 bases between. The CDR3 consists of 12 residues. The CDR3 region has the DNA TGTGCCAGCAGCGCCCCCCTTCGATCCATATATTTT. Amino acids: CASSAPLRSIYF.

This clonotype was detected ten times or more. The chain couples TRBV6-2 or TRBV6-3 to TRBJ2-2; TRBD2 agrees at 15 bases. CDR1 and CDR2 (germline): MNHEY, SVGEGT. CDR3 length: 17 residues. V gave up 5 bases and J gave up 7 bases; unmatched junction bases: 8. The CDR3 sequence is CASSPGTSGRRGGELFF. The CDR3 DNA follows: TGTGCCAGCAGTCCCGGGACTAGCGGGAGGCGCGGCGGGGAGCTGTTTTTT.

This clonotype appeared many times. The chain has TRBV2 and TRBJ2-3; a weak D match, TRBD2 (5 bases). The CDR3 contains 14 residues. From germline, CDR1 is SNHLY and CDR2 FYNNEI. The V and J ends lost 7 bases and 7 bases respectively, with 18 bases between them. The CDR3 loop is CASISSTVENTQYF. DNA for the CDR3: TGTGCCAGCATATCTAGCACCGTGGAAAATACGCAGTATTTT.

This clonotype was observed a few times. The rearrangement links TRBV20-1 to TRBJ1-6; 8 positions match TRBD1. Germline CDR1 is DFQATT and CDR2 is SNEGSKA (reference sequence). The J segment lost 4 bases and the V segment lost 6 bases, leaving 8 bases of the junction unmatched. The CDR3 spans 15 residues. CDR3 bases: TGCAGTGCCCAAGACGACAGGGGTTATAATTCACCCCTCCACTTT. Its protein product is CSAQDDRGYNSPLHF.

This clonotype has just a few counts. The chain has TRBV11-1 and TRBJ2-3; D is ambiguous. The ends were cut back, 2 bases at V and 0 bases at J, with 18 bases in the middle. CDR3 length equals 18 residues. Germline loops: CDR1 SGHAT, CDR2 FQDESV (reference sequence). The CDR3 loop reads CASSLFRRVGLSTDTQYF. CDR3 DNA sequence: TGTGCCAGCAGCTTATTCCGGCGAGTGGGGTTGAGCACAGATACGCAGTATTTT.

This clonotype came up many times. The V and J genes are TRBV10-3 and TRBJ2-5; D tentatively reads TRBD1 or TRBD2 (5 bases each). V was shortened by 11 bases and J by 4 bases, with 17 bases between the two germline ends. Germline V gene data show CDR1 as ENHRY and CDR2 as SYGVKD. The CDR3 has 13 amino acids. The CDR3 bases are TGTGCCTCATCGTCGGGGACGGGAGAGACCCAGTACTTC. Translating gives CASSSGTGETQYF.

The gene calls are TRBV5-6 and TRBJ2-5, with D possibly matching TRBD1 (6 bases). CDR1 and CDR2 (germline): SGHDT, YYEEEE. V shed 0 bases and J shed 5 bases, with 11 bases lying between them. The CDR3 consists of 14 residues. The CDR3 sequence: CASSLVSGVETQYF. CDR3 in DNA: TGTGCCAGCAGCTTGGTGTCAGGGGTGGAGACCCAGTACTTC.

This clonotype has just a few counts. The chain links TRBV6-1 to TRBJ2-7; D remains unclear. Germline lookup yields CDR1 MNHNS and CDR2 SASEGT. Trimming cost V 5 bases and J 3 bases, with 11 bases left between them. The CDR3 has 13 residues. The CDR3 region is CASSTVNSYEQYF. Here the CDR3 DNA reads TGTGCCAGCAGTACAGTCAACAGCTACGAGCAGTACTTC.

V gene TRBV20-1 combines with J gene TRBJ1-5, with TRBD1 matching over 7 bases. The CDR3 has 15 amino acids. V lost 3 bases, J lost 0 bases, and 5 bases stayed unmatched. Germline V gene sequence: CDR1 DFQATT, CDR2 SNEGSKA (reference sequence). The CDR3 coding sequence is TGCAGTGCTAGCGGGACAGATTATAGCAATCAGCCCCAGCATTTT. Translated: CSASGTDYSNQPQHF.

This clonotype came up many times. This chain links TRBV27 with TRBJ1-6, with D possibly matching TRBD1 (6 bases). Germline V gene sequence: CDR1 MNHEY, CDR2 SMNVEV (reference sequence). Trimming shortened V by 6 bases and J by 2 bases, and 11 bases separated the two germline ends. The CDR3 length is 15 residues. The CDR3 is CASSTGATYNSPLHF. The CDR3, as DNA: TGTGCCAGCAGCACGGGGGCTACCTATAATTCACCCCTCCACTTT.

This clonotype came up many times. The rearrangement links TRBV4-3 to TRBJ2-3; the D gene is possibly TRBD2 (5 bases). The ends were cut back, 5 bases at V and 4 bases at J, with 13 bases in the middle. The CDR3 covers 14 residues. Germline CDR1 LGHNA, CDR2 YSLEER. CDR3 in DNA: TGCGCCAGCAGCGACTACTTTCGGGCAGATACGCAGTATTTT. This translates into CASSDYFRADTQYF.

In DNA form, the CDR3 reads TGTGCCAGCAGTTACCGTTTAGTCTACGAGCAGTACTTC. Its protein is CASSYRLVYEQYF. The chain joins TRBV6-2 or TRBV6-3 to TRBJ2-7; D call uncertain. V was shortened by 2 bases and J by 3 bases, with 8 bases between the two germline ends. Germline CDR1 is MNHEY and CDR2 is SVGEGT. The CDR3 consists of 13 residues.

This rearrangement joins TRBV20-1 to TRBJ2-1; perhaps TRBD2 as D (5 bases). Between the trimmed V and J ends, which lost 5 bases and 0 bases, there was a span of 17 bases. CDR1 DFQATT and CDR2 SNEGSKA come from the germline V gene (reference sequence). The CDR3 length is 16 residues. CDR3 region: CSAGTPSPSSYNEQFF. The CDR3 nucleotides are TGCAGTGCTGGAACCCCTAGCCCGAGCTCCTACAATGAGCAGTTCTTC.

Ten or more counts support this clonotype. This chain joins TRBV5-1 and TRBJ1-3; tentatively, D is TRBD1 (6 bases). The germline V and J ends were trimmed by 3 bases and 0 bases, with 13 bases remaining between them. This CDR3 comprises 16 residues. The V gene's germline CDR1 is SGHRS and CDR2 YFSETQ. In DNA form, the CDR3 reads TGCGCCAGCAGCTCAGGAGGGGGGGGCTCTGGAAACACCATATATTTT. It yields the protein CASSSGGGGSGNTIYF. The variable domain in full, with the rest retrieved from reference TRBV5-1 and TRBJ1-3, is KAGVTQTPRYLIKTRGQQVTLSCSPISGHRSVSWYQQTPGQGLQFLFEYFSETQRNKGNFPGRFSGRQFSNSRSEMNVSTLELGDSALYLCASSSGGGGSGNTIYFGEGSWLTVV.

The V and J genes are TRBV12-3 or TRBV12-4 and TRBJ2-2; 10 bases agree with TRBD1. The CDR3 runs to 16 residues. The ends lost 5 bases at V and 4 bases at J; junction bases unmatched: 7. CDR3 region: CASSPRTGGATGELFF. The CDR3 coding sequence is TGTGCCAGCAGTCCGCGGACAGGGGGGGCCACCGGGGAGCTGTTTTTT.

There are a few counts of this clonotype. The rearrangement joins TRBV7-2 to TRBJ1-5; maybe TRBD1 (5 bases). Germline values: CDR1 SGHTA, CDR2 FQGNSA. The CDR3 has 16 residues. Trimming removed 1 base at V and 4 bases at J, with 14 bases between. CDR3 region: CASSLGWQGGNQPQHF. CDR3 DNA sequence: TGTGCCAGCAGCTTAGGATGGCAGGGTGGGAATCAGCCCCAGCATTTT.

The chain has TRBV5-1 and TRBJ2-1; D unclear. Trimming took off 4 bases at V and 4 bases at J, with 12 bases between the two ends. This CDR3 comprises 14 residues. Germline V gives CDR1 SGHRS, CDR2 YFSETQ. The CDR3 sequence: CASSPTDRYNEQFF. CDR3 DNA sequence: TGCGCCAGCAGCCCAACGGACCGATACAATGAGCAGTTCTTC.

This chain uses TRBV6-2 or TRBV6-3 with TRBJ1-2; D is possibly TRBD1 (5 bases). This CDR3 contains 13 residues. Germline V CDR1 and CDR2: MNHEY, SVGEGT. V lost 6 bases and J 6 bases, leaving 14 bases between the germline ends. For the CDR3, the DNA is TGTGCCAGCAGCCAGGGCCGCCTCAATGGCTACACCTTC. It yields the protein CASSQGRLNGYTF.

The chain recombines TRBV30 with TRBJ2-3; D possibly corresponds to TRBD2 (5 bases). The CDR3 runs 12 residues. Germline CDR1 is GTSNPN and CDR2 is SVGIG (reference sequence). V shed 1 base and J shed 5 bases, with 7 bases lying between them. CDR3 DNA sequence: TGTGCCTGGAGTGGCGGGCGAGATACGCAGTATTTT. Its translation is CAWSGGRDTQYF.

This clonotype was found many times. V is TRBV29-1 and J is TRBJ1-4; no firm D call. This CDR3 region has 12 residues. V lost 4 bases to trimming and J lost 0 bases, with 3 bases between them. In germline, CDR1 is SQVTM, CDR2 ANQGSEA. The CDR3 DNA follows: TGCAGCGTTGCGGCAACTAATGAAAAACTGTTTTTT. Translated: CSVAATNEKLFF. Filled out from reference TRBV29-1 and TRBJ1-4, the complete variable domain reads SAVISQKPSRDICQRGTSLTIQCQVDSQVTMMFWYRQQPGQSLTLIATANQGSEATYESGFVIDKFPISRPNLTFSTLTVSNMSPEDSSIYLCSVAATNEKLFFGSGTQLSVL.

This chain connects TRBV7-2 to TRBJ2-1; 8 bases are a match to TRBD1. This CDR3 comprises 16 residues. Germline CDR1 is SGHTA and CDR2 is FQGNSA. V gave up 5 bases and J gave up 5 bases; unmatched junction bases: 11. The CDR3 region has the DNA TGTGCCAGCAGCGTTTGGGCAGGGGGCGAGAACAATGAGCAGTTCTTC. Translation: CASSVWAGGENNEQFF.

The chain combines TRBV5-1 with TRBJ2-5, with TRBD2 matching over 7 bases. The trim removed 0 bases at V and 5 bases at J, leaving 7 bases unmatched. Germline CDR1 and CDR2: SGHRS and YFSETQ. The CDR3 covers 15 residues. The CDR3 loop reads CASSLEAGRPETQYF. CDR3 bases: TGCGCCAGCAGCTTGGAAGCGGGACGTCCGGAGACCCAGTACTTC.